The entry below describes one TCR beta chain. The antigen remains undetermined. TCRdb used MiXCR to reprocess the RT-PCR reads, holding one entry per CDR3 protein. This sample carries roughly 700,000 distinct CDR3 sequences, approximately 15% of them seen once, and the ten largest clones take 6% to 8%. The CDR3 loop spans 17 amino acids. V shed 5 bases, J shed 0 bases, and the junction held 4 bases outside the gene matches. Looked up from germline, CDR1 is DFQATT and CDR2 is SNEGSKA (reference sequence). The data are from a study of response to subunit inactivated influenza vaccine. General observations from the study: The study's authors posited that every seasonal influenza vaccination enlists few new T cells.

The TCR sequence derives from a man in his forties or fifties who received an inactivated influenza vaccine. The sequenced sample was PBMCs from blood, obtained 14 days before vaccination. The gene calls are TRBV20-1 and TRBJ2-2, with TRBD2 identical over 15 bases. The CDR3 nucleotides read TGCAGTGCTTCGGGACTAGCGGGGGGAGCGAACACCGGGGAGCTGTTTTTT. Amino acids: CSASGLAGGANTGELFF.